This record concerns one TCR beta chain sequence. Its cognate antigen is unknown. This sample was included in a study of cytomegalovirus exposure and HLA in healthy donors. Findings of the study overall: A few CMV-associated chains proved CMV antigen-specific in vitro.

13 Jbeta primers and 60 Vbeta primers were used for the PCR. The assay was immunoSEQ multiplex PCR, and TCRdb's table has in-frame clones only and misses some. This repertoire shows approximately 130,000 clones, over 60% found once; its top ten account for around 2.6%. This clonotype was obtained from a human donor in good health. The sample comprised PBMCs.

CDR3 region: CGGGTFNGYTF. The DNA for the CDR3 is TGTGGGGGGGGGACATTTAATGGCTACACCTTC. The rearrangement links TRBV6-1 to TRBJ1-2; D may be TRBD1 (6 bases). This CDR3 has 11 residues. Germline loops: CDR1 MNHNS, CDR2 SASEGT.